A single sample is the source of the 25 T cell receptor beta chains below, sequenced in a study of T cells in Graves' hyperthyroidism and ophthalmopathy. TCR beta CDR3 region amplification was performed from RNA transcripts. TCR CDR3 underwent first-round RT-PCR with the HTBI primer set. MiXCR, run by TCRdb on the multiplex PCR reads, gives a single entry per CDR3 protein. The data show approximately 640,000 distinct CDR3 sequences, with 17% seen just once and 15% held by the top ten. The sequenced material came from blood. Source of these receptors: a middle-aged man with Graves' hyperthyroidism.

This clonotype was picked up many times. The V call is TRBV29-1, the J call TRBJ2-2; D is perhaps TRBD1 (6 bases). The CDR3 spans 12 residues. Trimming pared 7 bases from V and 7 bases from J, leaving 13 bases between. The germline CDR1 and CDR2 sequences are SQVTM and ANQGSEA. The chain's CDR3 is CSGIKGDGELFF. Written as DNA, the CDR3 is TGCAGCGGAATCAAGGGGGACGGGGAGCTGTTTTTT.

This clonotype appeared a few times. The germline gene is not matched at one end of the junction; a read error may be the cause. This chain links TRBV12-5 with TRBJ2-2; a possible D gene is TRBD1 (6 bases). The CDR3 has 17 residues. Germline CDR1 is LGHNT and CDR2 is FRNRAP. DNA of the CDR3: TGTGCTAGTGGCTCCCGACCTACAGGGCTGGGCACCGGGGAGTTGTTTTTT. It codes for CASGSRPTGLGTGELFF.

This clonotype occurred many times. An end of the junction does not agree with germline; a read error may underlie this. The J gene is TRBJ2-1, the V gene TRBV2; 8 nucleotides line up with TRBD2. CDR3 length: 12 amino acids. In germline, CDR1 is SNHLY, CDR2 FYNNEI. In DNA, the CDR3 is TGTGCCGGCAGTCGGACTAGCTCCGAGCAGTTCTTC. The encoded protein is CAGSRTSSEQFF.

This clonotype was recorded many times. The chain links TRBV9 to TRBJ2-3; D might be TRBD2 (5 bases). The V gene lost 3 bases and the J gene lost 0 bases, with 17 bases spanning the gap. The CDR3 is 17 residues long. Germline CDR1 is SGDLS and CDR2 is YYNGEE. This CDR3 reads CASSAHSAGNSTDTQYF. CDR3 nucleotides: TGTGCCAGCAGCGCCCATTCGGCGGGCAATAGCACAGATACGCAGTATTTT.

This clonotype was detected many times. The chain couples TRBV20-1 to TRBJ2-5; 10 bases fit TRBD1. Germline CDR1 is DFQATT and CDR2 is SNEGSKA (reference sequence). After removal of 5 bases from V and 5 bases from J, the junction contained 5 bases not matched to a gene. The CDR3 is made up of 13 amino acids. The CDR3 sequence is CSAETGGVETQYF. CDR3 coding DNA: TGCAGTGCTGAGACAGGGGGCGTGGAGACCCAGTACTTC.

This clonotype was counted ten times or more. J is TRBJ2-5 and V is TRBV28; possibly TRBD1 or TRBD2 for D (5 bases each). The germline V and J ends were trimmed by 3 bases and 5 bases, with 10 bases remaining between them. This CDR3 has 13 residues. The germline V gene encodes CDR1 MDHEN and CDR2 SYDVKM. Here the CDR3 DNA reads TGTGCCAGCAGTTTTGGGGGAGTGGAGACCCAGTACTTC. Protein: CASSFGGVETQYF.

The chain joins TRBV27 to TRBJ2-7; TRBD1 might be the D (6 bases). The CDR3 covers 14 residues. CDR1 MNHEY and CDR2 SMNVEV come from the germline V gene (reference sequence). V was pared by 2 bases and J by 6 bases, with 14 bases between. The DNA for the CDR3 is TGTGCCAGCAGTTTACAGGGGTTTAGTATCGAGCAGTACTTC. The encoded protein is CASSLQGFSIEQYF.

This clonotype has ten or more counts. The chain combines TRBV27 with TRBJ2-5; the D gene could be TRBD1 or TRBD2 (5 bases each). The CDR3 covers 15 residues. V dropped 6 bases and J dropped 5 bases, with 19 bases sitting between them. Per the germline V gene, CDR1 is MNHEY and CDR2 is SMNVEV (reference sequence). The CDR3 spells CASSSGTLTGETQYF. Here the CDR3 DNA reads TGTGCCAGCAGCTCCGGGACGCTCACCGGGGAGACCCAGTACTTC.

The genes are TRBV4-1 and TRBJ2-1; D remains unclear. V was pared by 3 bases and J by 13 bases, with 19 bases between. The CDR3 contains 14 residues. Germline CDR1 reads MGHRA; CDR2 reads YSYEKL. The CDR3 DNA reads as TGCGCCAGCAGCCATTTGACCCACTCCCGACTCCAGTTCTTC. It codes for CASSHLTHSRLQFF.

At least ten counts were recorded for this clonotype. The chain uses TRBV27 and TRBJ2-5; weak D call: TRBD1 (6 bases). The ends were cut back, 5 bases at V and 0 bases at J, with 16 bases in the middle. The CDR3 extends over 16 amino acids. The germline V gene has CDR1 MNHEY and CDR2 SMNVEV (reference sequence). The CDR3 DNA is TGTGCCAGCAGTCTCAAGGGACACGTGAACCAAGAGACCCAGTACTTC. Encoded protein: CASSLKGHVNQETQYF.

This rearrangement joins TRBV19 to TRBJ2-1; D possibly corresponds to TRBD2 (6 bases). Germline-derived CDR1 and CDR2 are LNHDA and SQIVND (reference sequence). CDR3 length: 14 amino acids. Trimming took 9 bases from V and 7 from J, leaving 19 bases between them. CDR3 DNA sequence: TGTGCCAGCAGGAAGGCAGGGAGGCTAAATGAGCAGTTCTTC. Its translation: CASRKAGRLNEQFF.

Only a few counts were recorded for this clonotype. The chain couples TRBV27 to TRBJ2-7, with TRBD1 matching 9 bases. Germline V gene lookup returns CDR1 MNHEY and CDR2 SMNVEV (reference sequence). This CDR3 is built from 15 residues. V trimming: 6 bases; J trimming: 3 bases; junction bases outside the gene matches: 9. CDR3 DNA: TGTGCCAGCAGGGAGGGGGGACAGGGCTTCTACGAGCAGTACTTC. This encodes CASREGGQGFYEQYF.

This rearrangement joins TRBV5-5 to TRBJ2-1; 9 nucleotides agree with TRBD2. Trimming at V came to 2 bases and at J to 6 bases, leaving 12 bases not matched to a gene. This CDR3 has 17 residues. Germline assignment: CDR1 SGHKS and CDR2 YYEKEE (reference sequence). The DNA of the CDR3 is TGTGCCAGCAGCTTTTATGCACTAGCGGGTACCCGCAATGAGCAGTTCTTC. Translating it yields CASSFYALAGTRNEQFF.

A few counts support this clonotype. The rearrangement uses TRBV3-1 and TRBJ2-1; no definite D call. CDR3 size: 16 residues. Looked up from germline, CDR1 is LGHDT and CDR2 is YNNKEL (reference sequence). Trimming cost V 0 bases and J 4 bases, with 13 bases left between them. This chain's CDR3 is CASSQERSLPYNEQFF. As DNA, the CDR3 is TGTGCCAGCAGCCAAGAACGGTCCCTCCCTTACAATGAGCAGTTCTTC.

This clonotype has at least ten counts. This chain joins TRBV12-3 or TRBV12-4 and TRBJ2-7; 10 bases are shared with TRBD2. V lost 7 bases to trimming and J lost 4 bases; unmatched junction nucleotides: 7. The CDR3 has 14 amino acids. The CDR3 loop reads CASTRTSGTYEQYF. In nucleotides, the CDR3 is TGTGCCAGCACCCGGACTAGCGGAACTTACGAGCAGTACTTC.

The J gene is TRBJ2-5, the V gene TRBV7-2, with D tentatively TRBD2 (6 bases). Germline CDR1 and CDR2: SGHTA and FQGNSA. The V gene lost 4 bases and the J gene lost 4 bases, with 10 bases spanning the gap. This CDR3 is built from 13 residues. For the CDR3, the DNA is TGTGCCAGCAGCTCGGCTAGCGTAGAGACCCAGTACTTC. It yields the protein CASSSASVETQYF.

The chain is built from TRBV19 and TRBJ2-7, with D unclear. Germline-derived CDR1 and CDR2 are LNHDA and SQIVND (reference sequence). This CDR3 is 15 amino acids long. The V gene lost 3 bases and the J gene lost 2 bases, with 14 bases spanning the gap. The CDR3 DNA sequence: TGTGCCAGTAGTATGGGGTGGGGTAAAGCCTACGAGCAGTACTTC. Translating it yields CASSMGWGKAYEQYF. The full variable domain, completed using reference TRBV19 and TRBJ2-7, is DGGITQSPKYLFRKEGQNVTLSCEQNLNHDAMYWYRQDPGQGLRLIYYSQIVNDFQKGDIAEGYSVSREKKESFPLTVTSAQKNPTAFYLCASSMGWGKAYEQYFGPGTRLTVT.

This clonotype was detected a few times. The rearrangement links TRBV20-1 to TRBJ2-1; TRBD2 matches 10 bases. With V trimmed by 0 bases and J by 3 bases, 2 bases remained unmatched. CDR1 and CDR2 from the germline V gene are DFQATT and SNEGSKA (reference sequence). The CDR3 runs 15 residues. CDR3 bases: TGCAGTGCTAGAGATACTAGCGGGATCTACAATGAGCAGTTCTTC. Translating it yields CSARDTSGIYNEQFF.

This clonotype was observed a handful of times. The chain couples TRBV20-1 to TRBJ1-1; D not resolved. This CDR3 has 13 amino acids. CDR1 and CDR2 from the germline V gene are DFQATT and SNEGSKA (reference sequence). Trimming removed 6 bases at V and 3 bases at J, with 14 bases between. The CDR3: CSARRGADTEAFF. Written as DNA, the CDR3 is TGCAGTGCCCGGCGGGGAGCGGACACTGAAGCTTTCTTT.

The chain recombines TRBV6-4 with TRBJ2-2; D gene ambiguous. This CDR3 contains 14 residues. Trimming removed 10 bases from V and 0 bases from J, with 12 bases in between. Per germline, CDR1 MRHNA and CDR2 SNTAGT. Here the CDR3 DNA reads TGTGCCACCCCAGCCATTCCGAACACCGGGGAGCTGTTTTTT. Residues: CATPAIPNTGELFF.

Remarks on this clonotype: This may be a read error: a much more frequent sequence differs by one nucleotide. This chain connects TRBV19 to TRBJ2-7, with D perhaps given as TRBD1 or TRBD2 (5 bases each). From germline, CDR1 is LNHDA and CDR2 SQIVND (reference sequence). The CDR3 runs 14 residues. Here the CDR3 reads CDSSMTGQSYEQYF. The CDR3 region has the DNA TGTGACAGTAGTATGACGGGGCAGTCCTACGAGCAGTACTTC.

The chain has TRBV3-1 and TRBJ2-1; D remains ambiguous. Germline CDR1 and CDR2: LGHDT and YNNKEL (reference sequence). The V end lost 0 bases, the J end lost 1 base, and 7 bases lay between the germline ends. The CDR3 is 15 amino acids. CDR3 in amino acids: CASSQDERSYNEQFF. In DNA, the CDR3 is TGTGCCAGCAGCCAAGATGAGCGATCCTACAATGAGCAGTTCTTC.

The table lists this clonotype with many counts. The chain couples TRBV7-2 to TRBJ1-5, with D possibly being TRBD1 (5 bases). Trimming took off 5 bases at V and 3 bases at J, with 11 bases between the two ends. The CDR3 sequence is 14 residues long. CDR1 is SGHTA and CDR2 is FQGNSA in the germline V gene. The CDR3 DNA sequence: TGTGCCAGCAGCCGCTCGGGGGACAATCAGCCCCAGCATTTT. Its translation: CASSRSGDNQPQHF.

This chain joins TRBV28 and TRBJ2-3; 10 nucleotides line up with TRBD2. CDR3 length: 18 amino acids. Germline assignment: CDR1 MDHEN and CDR2 SYDVKM. Trimming at V came to 7 bases and at J to 0 bases, leaving 13 bases not matched to a gene. Here the CDR3 reads CASIISGGTSVSTDTQYF. In DNA, the CDR3 is TGTGCCAGCATCATCAGTGGCGGGACTAGCGTGAGCACAGATACGCAGTATTTT.

The chain is built from TRBV7-2 and TRBJ2-1; no firm D call. The V end was cut by 0 bases, the J end by 15 bases, with 15 bases between. In germline, CDR1 is SGHTA, CDR2 FQGNSA. The CDR3 is 13 residues long. The CDR3 DNA follows: TGTGCCAGCAGCTTAGCGGAGCCCAACCGGGTGTTCTTC. Encoded protein: CASSLAEPNRVFF.